These 22 T cell receptor beta chains originate from one sample sequenced in a study of prognosis after radiotherapy for stage I lung cancer. Genomic DNA yielded TCR beta CDR3, amplified by two-round multiplex PCR. Gene-specific TRBV and TRBJ primers were used in PCR round one. One entry per CDR3 protein results from TCRdb running MiXCR on the multiplex PCR reads. The table records roughly 30,000 distinct CDR3 sequences, 40% to 55% of them present only once. Material: PBMCs, obtained before or after stereotactic body radiation therapy (not recorded which). All receptors come from a donor aged 50 or older with non-small cell lung cancer.

The rearrangement joins TRBV10-3 to TRBJ2-1; maybe TRBD2 (6 bases). The V and J ends lost 8 bases and 8 bases respectively, with 16 bases between them. Germline assignment: CDR1 ENHRY and CDR2 SYGVKD. CDR3 length: 13 amino acids. In DNA form, the CDR3 reads TGTGCCATCTCCAGCGGGCCCCTGGATGAGCAGTTCTTC. The encoded protein is CAISSGPLDEQFF.

The chain joins TRBV6-2 or TRBV6-3 to TRBJ2-6, with D possibly being TRBD1 (6 bases). Germline V gene data show CDR1 as MNHEY and CDR2 as SVGEGT. With 5 bases removed from V and 2 bases from J, the gap between germline ends came to 19 bases. The CDR3 has 18 residues. The CDR3 DNA is TGTGCCAGCAGTACGTCAGCTGGGGCAGGGGCTGGGGCCAACGTCCTGACTTTC. Protein: CASSTSAGAGAGANVLTF.

This clonotype showed up many times. This rearrangement joins TRBV12-3 or TRBV12-4 to TRBJ2-1; 9 bases line up with TRBD2. The CDR3 has 16 amino acids. The V gene end was trimmed by 7 bases and the J gene end by 10 bases; junction bases not matched to a gene: 17. CDR3 sequence: CASTLSSGGRAGEQFF. CDR3 bases: TGTGCCAGCACCCTCAGTTCTGGCGGGAGGGCCGGAGAGCAGTTCTTC.

This clonotype has ten or more counts. V usage is TRBV6-9 and J usage is TRBJ2-5; D unclear. Germline V gene data show CDR1 as MNHGY and CDR2 as SVAAGI. Trimming removed 3 bases at V and 0 bases at J, with 11 bases between. The CDR3 spans 15 residues. The CDR3 nucleotides are TGTGCCAGCAGTTACTCCCCAGCACACCAAGAGACCCAGTACTTC. Amino acids: CASSYSPAHQETQYF.

This clonotype was recorded many times. J is TRBJ2-2 and V is TRBV7-6, with 8 nucleotides matching TRBD2. The V gene end was trimmed by 1 base and the J gene end by 5 bases; junction bases not matched to a gene: 6. CDR1 is SGHVS, CDR2 FNYEAQ, per germline. There are 16 residues in the CDR3. Here the CDR3 DNA reads TGTGCCAGCAGCTTAGGAATGGGACTAGTGACCGGGGAGCTGTTTTTT. It specifies CASSLGMGLVTGELFF.

Relative to its sample, this clonotype is medium-sized (0.01 to 0.1%). The chain combines TRBV24-1 with TRBJ2-1, with 14 bases identical to TRBD2. The CDR3 has 19 residues. Germline V gives CDR1 KGHDR, CDR2 SFDVKD. V shed 2 bases and J 4 bases; nucleotides not matched to a gene: 9. The CDR3 sequence is CATSDSPGTSGRTYNEQFF. The CDR3 nucleotides are TGTGCCACCAGTGATTCCCCGGGGACTAGCGGGAGAACTTACAATGAGCAGTTCTTC.

By frequency in the sample, this clonotype is medium-sized. The chain employs TRBV3-1 and TRBJ1-1; no firm D call. Trimming stripped 6 bases from V and 2 bases from J, with 4 bases between. The CDR3 totals 11 residues. Germline CDR1 reads LGHDT; CDR2 reads YNNKEL (reference sequence). The CDR3 is CASSLNTEAFF. CDR3 nucleotide sequence: TGTGCCAGCAGTTTAAACACTGAAGCTTTCTTT.

This clonotype appeared many times. This rearrangement joins TRBV7-9 to TRBJ2-1, with D maybe TRBD2 (5 bases). This CDR3 has 13 residues. Per the germline V gene, CDR1 is SEHNR and CDR2 is FQNEAQ (reference sequence). V was cut by 2 bases and J by 8 bases, with 10 bases left in between. CDR3 nucleotides: TGTGCCAGCAGCTTAAGAAGCGGCGATGAGCAGTTCTTC. It encodes CASSLRSGDEQFF. The full variable domain, its missing parts supplied by reference TRBV7-9 and TRBJ2-1, is DTGVSQNPRHKITKRGQNVTFRCDPISEHNRLYWYRQTLGQGPEFLTYFQNEAQLEKSRLLSDRFSAERPKGSFSTLEIQRTEQGDSAMYLCASSLRSGDEQFFGPGTRLTVL.

This clonotype was counted many times. V is TRBV18 and J is TRBJ1-1; TRBD1 is a possible D gene (5 bases). Trimming took off 2 bases at V and 4 bases at J, with 11 bases between the two ends. Germline V gene sequence: CDR1 KGHSH, CDR2 LQKENI. The CDR3 sequence is 14 residues long. The chain's CDR3 is CASSPLGQGTEAFF. The CDR3 DNA follows: TGTGCCAGCTCACCATTAGGGCAGGGCACTGAAGCTTTCTTT.

This clonotype showed up many times. The chain has TRBV5-5 and TRBJ1-1, with a tentative D call TRBD1 (6 bases). CDR3 length: 14 residues. CDR1 and CDR2 from the germline V gene are SGHKS and YYEKEE (reference sequence). V lost 1 base and J lost 4, with 11 bases in between. CDR3: CASSLTGWATEAFF. For the CDR3, the DNA is TGTGCCAGCAGCTTGACAGGGTGGGCCACTGAAGCTTTCTTT.

This clonotype was observed at least ten times. This chain joins TRBV2 and TRBJ1-1; TRBD1 is a possible D gene (6 bases). CDR1 is SNHLY, CDR2 FYNNEI, per germline. The ends were cut back, 5 bases at V and 4 bases at J, with 14 bases in the middle. This CDR3 comprises 14 residues. The CDR3 loop is CASSTQGFSTEAFF. The CDR3, as DNA: TGTGCCAGCAGTACCCAGGGGTTCAGCACTGAAGCTTTCTTT.

There are many counts of this clonotype. This chain connects TRBV30 to TRBJ1-3, with a possible D match to TRBD1 (6 bases). The CDR3 has 13 residues. Germline CDR1 GTSNPN, CDR2 SVGIG (reference sequence). The V end lost 5 bases, the J end lost 0 bases, and 8 bases lay between the germline ends. CDR3 DNA: TGTGCCTGGGGACAGCACTCTGGAAACACCATATATTTT. This translates into CAWGQHSGNTIYF.

The rearrangement links TRBV11-2 to TRBJ2-1; 11 bases are shared with TRBD2. J gave up 9 bases and V 0 bases, and 10 bases lay outside the gene matches. Germline V gene sequence: CDR1 SGHAT, CDR2 FQNNGV. This CDR3 comprises 17 residues. The CDR3 loop reads CASSLDRTSGPTGEQFF. The CDR3 DNA reads as TGTGCCAGCAGCTTAGATAGGACTAGCGGGCCCACGGGTGAGCAGTTCTTC.

The chain joins TRBV7-8 to TRBJ2-1, with a possible D match to TRBD2 (5 bases). Germline assignment: CDR1 SGHVS and CDR2 FQNEAQ. The CDR3 is 16 amino acids. The V and J ends lost 1 base and 8 bases respectively, with 18 bases between them. The CDR3 region has the DNA TGTGCCAGCAGCTTAGTCCGGTACGGAGCCGGGGATGAGCAGTTCTTC. Encoded protein: CASSLVRYGAGDEQFF.

A remark on this clonotype: This sequence is one base from a far larger clone and is likely a read error. V usage is TRBV6-4 and J usage is TRBJ2-6; D perhaps matches TRBD1 (6 bases). Looked up from germline, CDR1 is MRHNA and CDR2 is SNTAGT. The CDR3 contains 18 residues. CDR3 region: CSSRPAGQPISGANVLTF. CDR3 nucleotides: TGTTCCAGCAGGCCAGCAGGACAGCCCATCTCTGGGGCCAACGTCCTGACTTTC.

This clonotype is classed as medium-sized. The V gene is TRBV11-2, the J gene TRBJ2-3; D gene uncertain. Looked up from germline, CDR1 is SGHAT and CDR2 is FQNNGV. This CDR3 has 14 residues. Trimming removed 4 bases from V and 9 bases from J, with 17 bases in between. The CDR3 DNA reads TGTGCCAGCAGCTCCCCCGAAGGAGTTTCGACGCAGTATTTT. This encodes CASSSPEGVSTQYF.

On this clonotype: A far more abundant clone sits one base away, making this likely a read error. The rearrangement joins TRBV9 to TRBJ2-1; 9 nucleotides match TRBD2. The J call is doubtful: the DNA matches TRBJ2-5 better. The CDR3 contains 16 residues. Germline V gives CDR1 SGDLS, CDR2 YYNGEE. CDR3 sequence (DNA): TGTGCCAGCAGCGTAGGCCCTGTTCGCGGGAGGGAGGCCCAGTACTTC. As protein: CASSVGPVRGREAQYF.

This clonotype was observed at least ten times. J is TRBJ2-7 and V is TRBV20-1; 13 positions agree with TRBD2. Per the germline V gene, CDR1 is DFQATT and CDR2 is SNEGSKA (reference sequence). This CDR3 comprises 15 residues. Trimming cost V 6 bases and J 0 bases; bases outside gene matches: 5. CDR3 coding DNA: TGCAGTGCAAGGACTAGCGGGGGACCCTCCTACGAGCAGTACTTC. This translates into CSARTSGGPSYEQYF.

Many counts were recorded for this clonotype. This rearrangement joins TRBV19 to TRBJ2-2, with D perhaps matching TRBD2 (5 bases). The V gene's germline CDR1 is LNHDA and CDR2 SQIVND (reference sequence). The CDR3 sequence is 17 residues long. V was pared by 9 bases and J by 0 bases, with 20 bases between. The CDR3 is CASLGVRGATNTGELFF. The CDR3 coding sequence is TGTGCCAGCTTAGGAGTTCGGGGAGCCACGAACACCGGGGAGCTGTTTTTT.

This clonotype was seen ten or more times. V and J are TRBV7-9 and TRBJ1-5; D is unresolved. Trimming stripped 5 bases from V and 9 bases from J, with 14 bases between. The CDR3 sequence is 13 residues long. Per the germline V gene, CDR1 is SEHNR and CDR2 is FQNEAQ (reference sequence). CDR3 in DNA: TGTGCCAGCAGCCCAGACCTTACGGGGCCCCAGCATTTT. It encodes CASSPDLTGPQHF.

This clonotype was seen repeatedly, ten times or more. The J gene is TRBJ1-6, the V gene TRBV9; D is undetermined. V was trimmed by 0 bases and J by 7 bases, leaving 8 bases between them. Germline V CDR1 and CDR2: SGDLS, YYNGEE. This CDR3 is built from 14 residues. Here the CDR3 DNA reads TGTGCCAGCAGCGTAGAAGGGAGGAATTCACCCCTCCACTTT. Protein sequence: CASSVEGRNSPLHF.

V and J are TRBV5-1 and TRBJ2-1; D call uncertain. Germline values: CDR1 SGHRS, CDR2 YFSETQ. The length of the CDR3 is 14 residues. V lost 2 bases and J 6 bases, leaving 12 bases between the germline ends. The CDR3 region has the DNA TGCGCCAGCAGCTTCGGGCCGGAATGCAATGAGCAGTTCTTC. This codes for CASSFGPECNEQFF.